A single sample gave rise to the 17 T cell receptor beta chains below, sequenced in a study of blood T cell repertoires in COVID-19. Some clones are missing from TCRdb's copy, which holds only in-frame ones; the method was immunoSEQ multiplex PCR. The sample contains some 260,000 clones, roughly 86% of which appear only once. The sample comprised peripheral blood. These receptor sequences come from a human donor in a cohort sampled during active COVID-19.

The rearrangement uses TRBV12-5 and TRBJ2-1; tentative D call: TRBD1 (6 bases). V lost 5 bases and J lost 4, with 9 bases in between. The CDR3 runs to 13 residues. Germline CDR1 is LGHNT and CDR2 is FRNRAP. The CDR3 nucleotides read TGTGCTAGTGGTCAGGGGACATACAATGAGCAGTTCTTC. Translating it yields CASGQGTYNEQFF. The variable domain in full, with the rest retrieved from reference TRBV12-5 and TRBJ2-1, is DARVTQTPRHKVTEMGQEVTMRCQPILGHNTVFWYRQTMMQGLELLAYFRNRAPLDDSGMPKDRFSAEMPDATLATLKIQPSEPRDSAVYFCASGQGTYNEQFFGPGTRLTVL.

The gene calls are TRBV3-1 (or the pseudogene TRBV3-2) and TRBJ1-1; D is undetermined. CDR1 and CDR2 from the germline V gene are LGHDT and YNNKEL (reference sequence). The CDR3 length is 14 residues. The V gene lost 4 bases and the J gene lost 3 bases, with 12 bases spanning the gap. The CDR3 region has the DNA TGTGCCAGCAGCCCCGCGACCGGGTACACTGAAGCTTTCTTT. Translating gives CASSPATGYTEAFF.

The chain has TRBV28 and TRBJ2-7; TRBD1 matches 11 bases. Per the germline V gene, CDR1 is MDHEN and CDR2 is SYDVKM. The CDR3 loop spans 14 amino acids. V trimming: 8 bases; J trimming: 1 base; junction bases outside the gene matches: 4. CDR3 sequence reads: CASSGTGGSYEQYF. Here the CDR3 DNA reads TGTGCCAGCTCCGGGACAGGGGGATCCTACGAGCAGTACTTC. The full variable domain, with the rest looked up from reference TRBV28 and TRBJ2-7, is DVKVTQSSRYLVKRTGEKVFLECVQDMDHENMFWYRQDPGLGLRLIYFSYDVKMKEKGDIPEGYSVSREKKERFSLILESASTNQTSMYLCASSGTGGSYEQYFGPGTRLTVT.

The J gene is TRBJ2-7, the V gene TRBV19; D unresolved. This CDR3 has 14 residues. Trimming removed 1 base at V and 0 bases at J, with 7 bases between. Germline CDR1 is LNHDA and CDR2 is SQIVND (reference sequence). CDR3 DNA sequence: TGTGCCAGTAGTATAGTTCAGGACTCCTACGAGCAGTACTTC. Translated: CASSIVQDSYEQYF.

This clone was detected only once. This chain's CDR3 is CASSLGGSMSNEQFF. The CDR3 region has the DNA TGTGCCAGCAGCTTAGGAGGGAGTATGAGTAATGAGCAGTTCTTC. The chain combines TRBV7-2 with TRBJ2-1; the D gene is possibly TRBD2 (5 bases). The germline V gene has CDR1 SGHTA and CDR2 FQGNSA. V lost 1 base and J lost 7, with 14 bases in between. The CDR3 spans 15 residues.

This clone has just one count. V is TRBV14 and J is TRBJ1-2; TRBD1 matches at 9 bases. The CDR3 is 16 amino acids. After removal of 4 bases from V and 4 bases from J, the junction contained 10 bases not matched to a gene. Germline V gene data show CDR1 as SGHDN and CDR2 as FVKESK. CDR3 in amino acids: CASSPLGGTGTYGYTF. In DNA form, the CDR3 reads TGTGCCAGCAGCCCCTTGGGGGGGACAGGGACCTATGGCTACACCTTC.

This clone was found a few times. This rearrangement joins TRBV5-8 to TRBJ1-2; 8 bases are shared with TRBD1. The ends lost 2 bases at V and 5 bases at J; junction bases unmatched: 2. Germline-derived CDR1 and CDR2 are SGHTS and YDEGEE. The CDR3 has 13 amino acids. CDR3 DNA: TGTGCCAGCAGCTTAAGACAGGGGTATGGCTACACCTTC. This translates into CASSLRQGYGYTF.

This clone was picked up one time. J is TRBJ1-1 and V is TRBV30; no reliable D call. Trimming shortened V by 2 bases and J by 0 bases, and 7 bases separated the two germline ends. Germline V gives CDR1 GTSNPN, CDR2 SVGIG (reference sequence). The CDR3 sequence is 13 residues long. The chain's CDR3 is CAWSYGVNTEAFF. Written as DNA, the CDR3 is TGTGCCTGGAGTTACGGAGTGAACACTGAAGCTTTCTTT.

In regard to this clone: One end of the junction fails to match germline, which may point to a read error. This chain uses TRBV9 with TRBJ2-7; 9 nucleotides line up with TRBD2. Germline lookup yields CDR1 SGDLS and CDR2 YYNGEE. CDR3 length: 14 amino acids. CDR3: CASSASGASSEQYF. The CDR3 DNA reads as TGTGCCAGCAGCGCTAGCGGGGCCTCCTCCGAGCAGTACTTC.

The chain links TRBV29-1 to TRBJ1-2; 7 bases align to TRBD1. The V and J ends lost 5 bases and 3 bases, in that order; junction bases with no gene match: 6. The CDR3 sequence is 13 residues long. Per germline, CDR1 SQVTM and CDR2 ANQGSEA. This CDR3 reads CSVQRDRDYGYTF. For the CDR3, the DNA is TGCAGCGTTCAACGGGACAGAGACTATGGCTACACCTTC.

The rearrangement uses TRBV24-1 and TRBJ2-5, with a possible D match to TRBD2 (5 bases). Germline assignment: CDR1 KGHDR and CDR2 SFDVKD. The CDR3 loop spans 12 amino acids. V dropped 8 bases and J dropped 4 bases, with 10 bases sitting between them. CDR3 region: CATIGVVETQYF. In nucleotides, the CDR3 is TGTGCCACCATCGGGGTCGTAGAGACCCAGTACTTC.

The J gene is TRBJ2-1, the V gene TRBV27, with TRBD1 as a possible D gene (5 bases). The CDR3 runs to 13 residues. The germline V gene has CDR1 MNHEY and CDR2 SMNVEV (reference sequence). V was clipped by 2 bases and J by 10 bases, with 12 bases between them. The CDR3 here is CASSLRSAGEQFF. In nucleotides, the CDR3 is TGTGCCAGCAGTTTACGGTCGGCAGGGGAGCAGTTCTTC.

The rearrangement uses TRBV9 and TRBJ2-7; D remains unclear. The length of the CDR3 is 14 residues. Germline loops: CDR1 SGDLS, CDR2 YYNGEE. Trimming stripped 4 bases from V and 0 bases from J, with 11 bases between. As DNA, the CDR3 is TGTGCCAGCAGCCCCGAGTCTCACTCCTACGAGCAGTACTTC. Amino acid sequence: CASSPESHSYEQYF.

The chain recombines TRBV24-1 with TRBJ2-3, with D perhaps matching TRBD1 (5 bases). The CDR3 totals 15 residues. V was shortened by 3 bases and J by 1 base, with 10 bases between the two germline ends. Germline CDR1 is KGHDR and CDR2 is SFDVKD. CDR3 amino acids: CATSDIPTGTDTQYF. CDR3 nucleotides: TGTGCCACCAGTGATATACCGACAGGCACAGATACGCAGTATTTT.

The rearrangement links TRBV27 to TRBJ1-2; TRBD1 aligns across 7 bases. J gave up 2 bases and V 0 bases, and 3 bases lay outside the gene matches. The CDR3 extends over 15 amino acids. Per germline, CDR1 MNHEY and CDR2 SMNVEV (reference sequence). The CDR3 nucleotides read TGTGCCAGCAGTTTATCCACAGGGGCCAACTATGGCTACACCTTC. It yields the protein CASSLSTGANYGYTF.

J is TRBJ1-1 and V is TRBV27; perhaps TRBD1 as D (5 bases). The germline V and J ends were trimmed by 5 bases and 7 bases, with 20 bases remaining between them. This CDR3 comprises 15 residues. CDR1 MNHEY and CDR2 SMNVEV come from the germline V gene (reference sequence). The CDR3 coding sequence is TGTGCCAGCAGTGCAACCAGGCAGGGAAGTGGTGAAGCTTTCTTT. Translated, it gives CASSATRQGSGEAFF.

The count of this clone is one. The chain is built from TRBV2 and TRBJ2-7, with 8 bases that match TRBD1. The V gene's germline CDR1 is SNHLY and CDR2 FYNNEI. The J segment lost 0 bases and the V segment lost 7 bases, leaving 8 bases of the junction unmatched. There are 15 residues in the CDR3. CDR3 nucleotide sequence: TGTGCCAGCAAGACAGGGGCTGCACCCTCCTACGAGCAGTACTTC. This codes for CASKTGAAPSYEQYF. The full variable domain, completed using reference TRBV2 and TRBJ2-7, is EPEVTQTPSHQVTQMGQEVILRCVPISNHLYFYWYRQILGQKVEFLVSFYNNEISEKSEIFDDQFSVERPDGSNFTLKIRSTKLEDSAMYFCASKTGAAPSYEQYFGPGTRLTVT.